The 27 T cell receptor beta chains reported below all come from one sample, sequenced in a study of cytomegalovirus exposure and HLA in healthy donors. The study ran its PCR with 60 Vbeta and 13 Jbeta primers. Generated by immunoSEQ multiplex PCR, the TCRdb table keeps only in-frame clones and is missing some. The sample yields some 150,000 clones, about 76% seen once. The sample consisted of PBMCs. The receptors here all came from a man younger than 35 in good health and CMV-seronegative.

This sequence joins TRBV7-8 and TRBJ1-6; 9 bases match TRBD1. Unmatched junction bases numbered 9, after V lost 3 bases and J lost 0 bases. The germline CDR1 and CDR2 sequences are SGHVS and FQNEAQ. This CDR3 spans 19 amino acids. The CDR3 sequence is CASSLRQGVMSSYNSPLHF. CDR3 DNA: TGTGCCAGCAGCTTGAGACAGGGGGTAATGAGCTCCTATAATTCACCCCTCCACTTT.

The gene calls are TRBV5-1 and TRBJ2-3; no clear D. There are 15 residues in the CDR3. Germline V CDR1 and CDR2: SGHRS, YFSETQ. The V gene lost 1 base and the J gene lost 0 bases, with 9 bases spanning the gap. As DNA, the CDR3 is TGCGCCAGCAGCTTGATGTCAGATAGCACAGATACGCAGTATTTT. Amino acids: CASSLMSDSTDTQYF.

This clone was recorded a few times. V gene TRBV6-6 combines with J gene TRBJ1-1; D gene unclear. Germline V gene lookup returns CDR1 MNHNY and CDR2 SVGAGI (reference sequence). The CDR3 runs to 12 residues. Trimming stripped 2 bases from V and 1 base from J, with 2 bases between. The CDR3 nucleotides are TGTGCCAGCAGTTACCAGAACACTGAAGCTTTCTTT. Protein: CASSYQNTEAFF.

V is TRBV11-2 and J is TRBJ2-3, with D possibly TRBD2 on 5 matching bases. This CDR3 comprises 14 residues. Trimming removed 0 bases from V and 10 bases from J, with 14 bases in between. Germline V CDR1 and CDR2: SGHAT, FQNNGV. CDR3 amino acids: CASSLDRGIPPQYF. In nucleotides, the CDR3 is TGTGCCAGCAGCTTAGATCGGGGAATCCCCCCGCAGTATTTT.

The chain carries TRBV7-7 and TRBJ2-5; TRBD1 might be the D (5 bases). Trimming removed 0 bases at V and 5 bases at J, with 7 bases between. Germline V CDR1 and CDR2: SSHAT, FNYEAQ (reference sequence). The CDR3 has 13 residues. The CDR3 nucleotides read TGTGCCAGCAGCTTAGCGACAGTTGAGACCCAGTACTTC. It yields the protein CASSLATVETQYF.

The chain uses TRBV29-1 and TRBJ2-1; 7 nucleotides agree with TRBD1. The V and J ends lost 6 bases and 6 bases, in that order; junction bases with no gene match: 5. The germline CDR1 and CDR2 sequences are SQVTM and ANQGSEA. The CDR3 totals 12 residues. CDR3 DNA sequence: TGCAGCGTCGACAGGGATTTCAATGAGCAGTTCTTC. Translated, it gives CSVDRDFNEQFF.

In DNA form, the CDR3 reads TGTGCCAGTAGTCCACTGACAGGGAGGAACACTGAAGCTTTCTTT. This encodes CASSPLTGRNTEAFF. The rearrangement joins TRBV19 to TRBJ1-1; 7 bases line up with TRBD1. The trim removed 5 bases at V and 1 base at J, leaving 7 bases unmatched. This CDR3 is 15 amino acids long. CDR1 is LNHDA and CDR2 is SQIVND in the germline V gene (reference sequence).

J is TRBJ2-7 and V is TRBV14; no clear D gene. CDR1 and CDR2 from the germline V gene are SGHDN and FVKESK. The CDR3 has 14 residues. With 0 bases removed from V and 3 bases from J, the gap between germline ends came to 9 bases. The CDR3 here is CASSQDQEFYEQYF. The CDR3 DNA sequence: TGTGCCAGCAGCCAAGATCAGGAATTCTACGAGCAGTACTTC.

The V and J genes are TRBV25-1 and TRBJ2-3; no clear D gene. This CDR3 region has 12 residues. Germline lookup yields CDR1 MGHDK and CDR2 SYGVNS. V was shortened by 3 bases and J by 9 bases, with 10 bases between the two germline ends. The CDR3 bases are TGTGCCAGCAGTGACCAATCTATCACGCAGTATTTT. Translating gives CASSDQSITQYF.

This clone occurred once. Other DNA sequences in this specimen translate into the identical CDR3. The gene calls are TRBV7-8 and TRBJ1-4; perhaps TRBD1 as D (5 bases). V gave up 4 bases and J gave up 8 bases, with 5 bases separating them. The germline V gene encodes CDR1 SGHVS and CDR2 FQNEAQ. The CDR3 runs 11 residues. CDR3 DNA sequence: TGTGCCAGCAGCTCAGGGGAAAAACTGTTTTTT. Residues: CASSSGEKLFF.

The chain employs TRBV7-2 and TRBJ2-7; 8 bases map to TRBD2. Looked up from germline, CDR1 is SGHTA and CDR2 is FQGNSA. The CDR3 spans 16 residues. Losses at the gene ends were 4 bases for V and 5 bases for J; bases not matched to a gene: 13. DNA of the CDR3: TGTGCCAGCAGCTCACAAGGGACTAGTGTGAAGAACGAGCAGTACTTC. Protein sequence: CASSSQGTSVKNEQYF.

The V and J genes are TRBV4-2 and TRBJ2-7, with 10 bases that match TRBD2. The CDR3 runs to 15 residues. V lost 0 bases to trimming and J lost 2 bases; unmatched junction nucleotides: 1. Germline V CDR1 and CDR2: LGHNA, YNFKEQ. CDR3 loop: CASSQESGGAYEQYF. CDR3 sequence (DNA): TGTGCCAGCAGCCAAGAAAGCGGGGGGGCCTACGAGCAGTACTTC.

The chain recombines TRBV15 with TRBJ1-3; 10 bases match TRBD1. Germline V gene data show CDR1 as LNHNV and CDR2 as YYDKDF (reference sequence). The J segment lost 7 bases and the V segment lost 5 bases, leaving 8 bases of the junction unmatched. The CDR3 covers 15 residues. The chain's CDR3 is CATSGTGVLSNTIYF. The CDR3 DNA reads TGTGCCACCAGCGGGACAGGGGTTCTCAGCAACACCATATATTTT.

V and J are TRBV7-9 and TRBJ2-7; 9 bases line up with TRBD2. Trimming at V came to 3 bases and at J to 7 bases, leaving 1 base not matched to a gene. Per germline, CDR1 SEHNR and CDR2 FQNEAQ (reference sequence). The CDR3 is made up of 12 amino acids. CDR3 in amino acids: CASSLRGGEQYF. The CDR3 nucleotides are TGTGCCAGCAGCTTGCGGGGGGGGGAGCAGTACTTC.

V gene TRBV7-8 combines with J gene TRBJ1-1; D is unresolved. V dropped 1 base and J dropped 10 bases, with 13 bases sitting between them. Germline V lookup: CDR1 SGHVS, CDR2 FQNEAQ. This CDR3 has 13 residues. The CDR3, as DNA: TGTGCCAGCAGCTTAGGGGCAGGTTTTGGAGCTTTCTTT. Encoded protein: CASSLGAGFGAFF. Filled out from reference TRBV7-8 and TRBJ1-1, the complete variable domain reads GAGVSQSPRYKVAKRGQDVALRCDPISGHVSLFWYQQALGQGPEFLTYFQNEAQLDKSGLPSDRFFAERPEGSVSTLKIQRTQQEDSAVYLCASSLGAGFGAFFGQGTRLTVV.

The chain employs TRBV2 and TRBJ1-2; 10 bases map to TRBD1. The CDR3 sequence is 12 residues long. Looked up from germline, CDR1 is SNHLY and CDR2 is FYNNEI. Unmatched junction bases numbered 1, after V lost 5 bases and J lost 7 bases. CDR3 amino acids: CASSRDRGGYTF. In DNA form, the CDR3 reads TGTGCCAGCAGTCGGGACAGGGGTGGCTACACCTTC.

The chain employs TRBV7-2 and TRBJ2-1; the match to TRBD2 covers 13 bases. CDR3 size: 16 residues. V was pared by 4 bases and J by 10 bases, with 10 bases of the junction left unmatched. The V gene's germline CDR1 is SGHTA and CDR2 FQGNSA. The CDR3 coding sequence is TGTGCCAGCAGCTCCCGACCCTTACTAGCGGGAGGGGAGCAGTTCTTC. Amino acids: CASSSRPLLAGGEQFF. The full variable domain, completed using reference TRBV7-2 and TRBJ2-1, is GAGVSQSPSNKVTEKGKDVELRCDPISGHTALYWYRQSLGQGLEFLIYFQGNSAPDKSGLPSDRFSAERTGGSVSTLTIQRTQQEDSAVYLCASSSRPLLAGGEQFFGPGTRLTVL.

This clone occurred a few times. The J gene is TRBJ1-1, the V gene TRBV6-1; unclear D gene. The CDR3 spans 13 residues. The V gene's germline CDR1 is MNHNS and CDR2 SASEGT. The V end was cut by 2 bases, the J end by 1 base, with 5 bases between. CDR3: CASSESRNTEAFF. The CDR3 coding sequence is TGTGCCAGCAGTGAATCCAGGAACACTGAAGCTTTCTTT.

This chain uses TRBV9 with TRBJ2-7, with D possibly TRBD2 on 5 matching bases. The CDR3 spans 15 residues. With 0 bases removed from V and 0 bases from J, the gap between germline ends came to 10 bases. The V gene's germline CDR1 is SGDLS and CDR2 YYNGEE. The CDR3 DNA reads TGTGCCAGCAGCGTAGAAGGACTTAACTCCTACGAGCAGTACTTC. Translated: CASSVEGLNSYEQYF.

The rearrangement joins TRBV6-1 to TRBJ2-5; maybe TRBD1 (6 bases). The better agreement between TRBJ2-7 and the DNA end casts doubt on the J call. Germline CDR1 and CDR2: MNHNS and SASEGT. The CDR3 covers 15 residues. The CDR3 is CASSVWDTYSYEQYF. DNA of the CDR3: TGTGCCAGCAGTGTCTGGGACACTTACTCCTACGAGCAGTACTTC.

This clone was detected only a few times. V usage is TRBV6-6 and J usage is TRBJ2-7; D is ambiguous. Germline V gives CDR1 MNHNY, CDR2 SVGAGI (reference sequence). Trimming left V 5 bases short and J 2 bases short, with 10 bases between. The CDR3 runs 13 residues. The CDR3 sequence: CASSPSLTYEQYF. CDR3 in DNA: TGTGCCAGCAGTCCGTCACTTACCTACGAGCAGTACTTC.

Details on this clone: This sample also contains other DNA sequences that code for the same CDR3. This sequence joins TRBV5-1 and TRBJ2-3; perhaps TRBD1 as D (7 bases). The CDR3 runs 14 residues. The ends were cut back, 5 bases at V and 6 bases at J, with 16 bases in the middle. The germline CDR1 and CDR2 sequences are SGHRS and YFSETQ. DNA for the CDR3: TGCGCCAGCAGTCCAAGGACAGGAGGGGATACGCAGTATTTT. Protein: CASSPRTGGDTQYF. Using reference TRBV5-1 and TRBJ2-3 for the parts outside the CDR3, the full variable domain is KAGVTQTPRYLIKTRGQQVTLSCSPISGHRSVSWYQQTPGQGLQFLFEYFSETQRNKGNFPGRFSGRQFSNSRSEMNVSTLELGDSALYLCASSPRTGGDTQYFGPGTRLTVL.

This chain links TRBV27 with TRBJ2-1, with TRBD2 identical over 9 bases. The CDR3 is made up of 16 amino acids. Germline V gene lookup returns CDR1 MNHEY and CDR2 SMNVEV (reference sequence). V shed 8 bases, J shed 0 bases, and the junction held 8 bases outside the gene matches. The CDR3 sequence is CASLNSGGRSYNEQFF. The CDR3 nucleotides read TGTGCCAGCCTGAACAGCGGGGGGCGCTCCTACAATGAGCAGTTCTTC.

The chain carries TRBV6-4 and TRBJ2-7; 7 bases agree with TRBD2. CDR1 MRHNA and CDR2 SNTAGT come from the germline V gene. This CDR3 spans 17 amino acids. J was trimmed by 4 bases and V by 3 bases; bases with no gene match: 15. The CDR3 spells CASSESVGGSKQYEQYF. CDR3 DNA: TGTGCCAGCAGTGAGTCGGTGGGCGGGAGTAAACAGTACGAGCAGTACTTC.

This clone showed up just a few times. The chain links TRBV6-5 to TRBJ1-1, with D possibly TRBD1 on 5 matching bases. V gave up 0 bases and J gave up 1 base, with 9 bases separating them. Germline CDR1 is MNHEY and CDR2 is SVGAGI. The CDR3 is 15 amino acids. The DNA for the CDR3 is TGTGCCAGCAGTTACTCCAGACAGCAGAACACTGAAGCTTTCTTT. Translated: CASSYSRQQNTEAFF.

The J gene is TRBJ2-1, the V gene TRBV5-1, with 12 positions matching TRBD1. Germline V gene data show CDR1 as SGHRS and CDR2 as YFSETQ. CDR3 size: 14 residues. The V gene end was trimmed by 5 bases and the J gene end by 8 bases; junction bases not matched to a gene: 5. CDR3 sequence reads: CASRPGQGAHEQFF. The CDR3 nucleotides are TGCGCCAGCAGGCCGGGACAGGGGGCCCATGAGCAGTTCTTC.

The rearrangement links TRBV6-5 to TRBJ1-1; TRBD1 aligns across 7 bases. The V segment lost 4 bases and the J segment 6 bases; nucleotides outside the gene matches: 5. This CDR3 spans 13 amino acids. Germline V gene lookup returns CDR1 MNHEY and CDR2 SVGAGI. The CDR3 bases are TGTGCCAGCAGTTCCCCTGACAGGGCTGAAGCTTTCTTT. Encoded protein: CASSSPDRAEAFF.